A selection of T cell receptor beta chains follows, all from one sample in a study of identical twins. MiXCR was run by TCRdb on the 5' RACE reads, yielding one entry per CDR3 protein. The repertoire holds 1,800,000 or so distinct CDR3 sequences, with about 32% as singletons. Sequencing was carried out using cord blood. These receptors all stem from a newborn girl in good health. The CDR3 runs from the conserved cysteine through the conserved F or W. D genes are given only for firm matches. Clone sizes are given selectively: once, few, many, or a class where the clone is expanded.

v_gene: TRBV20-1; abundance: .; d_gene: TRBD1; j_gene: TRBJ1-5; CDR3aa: CSARDYGPTGRQPQHF; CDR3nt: TGCAGTGCTAGAGATTATGGCCCGACAGGGAGACAGCCCCAGCATTTT
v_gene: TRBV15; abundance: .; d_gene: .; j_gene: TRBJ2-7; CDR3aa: CATRGLSGSSYEQYF; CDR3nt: TGTGCCACCAGAGGGTTGTCGGGGTCCTCCTACGAGCAGTACTTC
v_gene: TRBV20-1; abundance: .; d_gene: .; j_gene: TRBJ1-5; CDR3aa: CSAYQGDGGQPQHF; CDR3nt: TGCAGTGCCTACCAAGGGGATGGGGGCCAGCCCCAGCATTTT
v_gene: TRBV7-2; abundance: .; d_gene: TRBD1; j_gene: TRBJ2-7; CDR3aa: CASSLAGTGFSYEQYF; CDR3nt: TGTGCCAGCAGCTTAGCAGGGACAGGGTTCTCCTACGAGCAGTACTTC
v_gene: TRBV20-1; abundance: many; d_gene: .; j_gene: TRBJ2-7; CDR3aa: CSASEVRGQYF; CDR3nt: TGCAGTGCTAGTGAGGTTAGGGGCCAGTACTTC
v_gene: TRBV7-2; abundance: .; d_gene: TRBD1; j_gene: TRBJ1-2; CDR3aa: CASSIRDRAANYGYTF; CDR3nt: TGTGCCAGCAGCATCCGGGACAGGGCAGCTAACTATGGCTACACCTTC
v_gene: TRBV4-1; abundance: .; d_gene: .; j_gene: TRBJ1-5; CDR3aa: CASSQDLTSFQPQHF; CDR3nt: TGCGCCAGCAGCCAAGACCTTACGAGTTTTCAGCCCCAGCATTTT
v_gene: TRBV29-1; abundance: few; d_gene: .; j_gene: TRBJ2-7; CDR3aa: CSVEGVQGYEQYF; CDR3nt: TGCAGCGTGGAAGGGGTGCAGGGCTACGAGCAGTACTTC
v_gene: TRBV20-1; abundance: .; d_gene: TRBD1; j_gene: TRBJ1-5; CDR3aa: CSARDEATGNQPQHF; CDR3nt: TGCAGTGCTAGAGATGAGGCGACAGGGAATCAGCCCCAGCATTTT
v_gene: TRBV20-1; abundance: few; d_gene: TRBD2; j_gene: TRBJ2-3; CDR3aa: CSADSGIGTDTQYF; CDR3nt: TGCAGTGCGGATAGCGGGATAGGCACAGATACGCAGTATTTT
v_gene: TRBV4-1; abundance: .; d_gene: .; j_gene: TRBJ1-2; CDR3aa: CASSQVVLYGYTF; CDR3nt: TGCGCCAGCAGCCAAGTGGTCCTTTATGGCTACACCTTC
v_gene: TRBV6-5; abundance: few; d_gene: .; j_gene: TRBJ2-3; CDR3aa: CASSQGRRTQYF; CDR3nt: TGTGCCAGCAGCCAGGGGAGACGTACGCAGTATTTT
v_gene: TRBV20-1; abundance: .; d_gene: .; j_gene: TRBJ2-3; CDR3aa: CSARVGRTRTDTQYF; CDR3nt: TGCAGTGCTAGAGTTGGCAGAACCCGCACAGATACGCAGTATTTT
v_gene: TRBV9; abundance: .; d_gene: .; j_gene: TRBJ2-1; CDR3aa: CASSVGVRGSSYDEQFF; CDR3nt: TGTGCCAGCAGCGTAGGAGTCAGGGGATCTTCCTACGATGAGCAGTTCTTC
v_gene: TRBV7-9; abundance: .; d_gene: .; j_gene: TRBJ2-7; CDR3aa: CASSLAPGATYEQYF; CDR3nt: TGTGCCAGCAGCTTAGCCCCAGGTGCGACCTACGAGCAGTACTTC
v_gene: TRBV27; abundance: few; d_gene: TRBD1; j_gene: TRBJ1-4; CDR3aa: CASSLLGQGPNEKLFF; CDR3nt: TGTGCCAGCAGTTTATTAGGACAGGGCCCTAATGAAAAACTGTTTTTT
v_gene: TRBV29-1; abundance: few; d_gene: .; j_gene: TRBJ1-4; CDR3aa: CGTGTGFNEKLFF; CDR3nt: TGCGGAACCGGAACAGGTTTTAATGAAAAACTGTTTTTT
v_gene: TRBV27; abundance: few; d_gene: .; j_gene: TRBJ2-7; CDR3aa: CAAGTIAYEQYF; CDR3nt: TGTGCCGCCGGGACAATCGCCTACGAGCAGTACTTC
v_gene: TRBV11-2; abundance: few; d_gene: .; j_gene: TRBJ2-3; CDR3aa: CASSWLAGYTDTQYF; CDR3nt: TGTGCCAGCAGTTGGTTGGCCGGATACACAGATACGCAGTATTTT
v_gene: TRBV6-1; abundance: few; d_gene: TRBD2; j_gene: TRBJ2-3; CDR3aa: CASKLAGPTTDTQYF; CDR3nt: TGTGCCAGCAAACTAGCGGGGCCCACCACAGATACGCAGTATTTT
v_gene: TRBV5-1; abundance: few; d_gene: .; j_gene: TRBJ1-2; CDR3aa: CASSLGTEVYGYTF; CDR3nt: TGCGCCAGCAGCTTGGGGACAGAGGTATATGGCTACACCTTC
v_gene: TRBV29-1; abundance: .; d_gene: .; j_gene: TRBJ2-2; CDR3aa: CSALHLAENTGELFF; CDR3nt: TGCAGCGCCCTTCACCTAGCCGAGAACACCGGGGAGCTGTTTTTT
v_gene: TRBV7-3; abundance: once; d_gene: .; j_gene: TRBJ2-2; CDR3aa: CASSSGRSYTGELFF; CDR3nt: TGTGCCAGCAGTTCCGGGCGATCATACACCGGGGAGCTGTTTTTT
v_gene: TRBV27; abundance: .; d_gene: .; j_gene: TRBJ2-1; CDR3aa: CASSPDPTNEQFF; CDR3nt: TGTGCCAGCAGTCCCGACCCAACCAATGAGCAGTTCTTC
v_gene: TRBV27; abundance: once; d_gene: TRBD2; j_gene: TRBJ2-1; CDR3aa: CASSLFSGRYNEQFF; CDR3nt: TGTGCCAGCAGTTTATTTAGCGGGAGATACAATGAGCAGTTCTTC
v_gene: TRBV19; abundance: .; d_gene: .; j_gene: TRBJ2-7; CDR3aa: CASSIRQGSYEQYF; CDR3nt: TGTGCCAGTAGTATTAGGCAGGGCTCCTACGAGCAGTACTTC
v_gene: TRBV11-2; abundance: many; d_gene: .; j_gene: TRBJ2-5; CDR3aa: CASSSRTAEETQYF; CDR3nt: TGTGCCAGCAGCTCCCGGACGGCAGAAGAGACCCAGTACTTC
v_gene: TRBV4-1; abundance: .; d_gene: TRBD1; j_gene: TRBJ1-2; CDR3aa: CASSQGGQGTFHGYTF; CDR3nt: TGCGCCAGCAGCCAGGGTGGACAGGGCACCTTCCATGGCTACACCTTC
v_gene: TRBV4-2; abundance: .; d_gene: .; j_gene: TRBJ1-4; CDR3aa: CASSQVQTGQNEKLFF; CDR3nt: TGTGCCAGCAGCCAAGTACAAACAGGGCAAAATGAAAAACTGTTTTTT
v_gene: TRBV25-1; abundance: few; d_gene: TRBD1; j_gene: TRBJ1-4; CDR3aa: CASTGQGTNEKLFF; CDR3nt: TGTGCCAGCACGGGACAGGGGACTAATGAAAAACTGTTTTTT
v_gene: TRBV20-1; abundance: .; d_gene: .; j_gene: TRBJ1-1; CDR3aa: CSASTRLEAFF; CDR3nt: TGCAGTGCTAGTACCAGGCTTGAAGCTTTCTTT